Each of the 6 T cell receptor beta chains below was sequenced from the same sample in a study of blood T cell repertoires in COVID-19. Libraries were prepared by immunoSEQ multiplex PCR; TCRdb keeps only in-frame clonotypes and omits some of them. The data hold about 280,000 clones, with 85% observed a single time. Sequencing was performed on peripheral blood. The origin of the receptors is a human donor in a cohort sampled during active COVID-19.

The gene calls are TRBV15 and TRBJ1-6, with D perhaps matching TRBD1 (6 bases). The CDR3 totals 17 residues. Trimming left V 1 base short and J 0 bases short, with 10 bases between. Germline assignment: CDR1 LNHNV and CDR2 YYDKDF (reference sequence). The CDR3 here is CATSRGDISSYNSPLHF. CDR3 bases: TGTGCCACCAGCAGAGGGGACATCAGCTCCTATAATTCACCCCTCCACTTT.

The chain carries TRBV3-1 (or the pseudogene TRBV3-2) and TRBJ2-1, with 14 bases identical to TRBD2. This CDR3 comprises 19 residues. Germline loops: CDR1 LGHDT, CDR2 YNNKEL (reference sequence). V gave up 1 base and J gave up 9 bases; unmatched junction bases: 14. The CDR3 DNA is TGTGCCAGCAGCCAAGGTCTGGGGACTAGCGGGAGTGGTATGGGTGAGCAGTTCTTC. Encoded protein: CASSQGLGTSGSGMGEQFF.

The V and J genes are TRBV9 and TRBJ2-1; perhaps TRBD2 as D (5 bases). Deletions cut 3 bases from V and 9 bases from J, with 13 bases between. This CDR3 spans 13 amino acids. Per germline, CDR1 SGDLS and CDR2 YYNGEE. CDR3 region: CASSDGTRAEQFF. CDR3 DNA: TGTGCCAGCAGCGATGGAACTAGGGCTGAGCAGTTCTTC.

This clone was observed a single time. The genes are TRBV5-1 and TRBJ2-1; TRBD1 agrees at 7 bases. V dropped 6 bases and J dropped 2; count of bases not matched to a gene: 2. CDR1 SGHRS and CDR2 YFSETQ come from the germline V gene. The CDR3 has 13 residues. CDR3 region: CASKQGAYNEQFF. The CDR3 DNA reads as TGCGCCAGCAAGCAGGGGGCCTACAATGAGCAGTTCTTC.

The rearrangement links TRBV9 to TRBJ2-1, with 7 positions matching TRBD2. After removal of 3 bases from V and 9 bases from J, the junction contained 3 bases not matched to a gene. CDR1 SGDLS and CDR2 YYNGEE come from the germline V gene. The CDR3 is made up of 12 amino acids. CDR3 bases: TGTGCCAGCAGCGCAGCGGGGATTGAGCAGTTCTTC. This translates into CASSAAGIEQFF.

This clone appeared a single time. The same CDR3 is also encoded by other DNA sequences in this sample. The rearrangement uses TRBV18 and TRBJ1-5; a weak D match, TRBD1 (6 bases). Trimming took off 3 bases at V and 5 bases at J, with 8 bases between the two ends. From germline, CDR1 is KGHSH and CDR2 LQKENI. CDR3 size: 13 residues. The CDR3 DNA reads TGTGCCAGCTCACCGGCAGGGGATCAGCCCCAGCATTTT. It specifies CASSPAGDQPQHF.